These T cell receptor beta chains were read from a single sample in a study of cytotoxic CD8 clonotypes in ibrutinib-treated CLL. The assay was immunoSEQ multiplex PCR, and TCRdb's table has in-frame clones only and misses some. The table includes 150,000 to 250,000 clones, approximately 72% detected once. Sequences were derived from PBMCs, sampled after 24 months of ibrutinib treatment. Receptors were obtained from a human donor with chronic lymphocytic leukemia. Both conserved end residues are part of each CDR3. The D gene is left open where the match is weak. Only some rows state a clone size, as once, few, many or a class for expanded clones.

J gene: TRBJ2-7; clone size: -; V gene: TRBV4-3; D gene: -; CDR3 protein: CASSQVGTAWTYEQYF; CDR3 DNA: TGCGCCAGCAGCCAAGTCGGTACAGCGTGGACCTACGAGCAGTACTTC
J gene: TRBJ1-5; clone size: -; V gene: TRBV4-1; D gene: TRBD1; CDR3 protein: CASSRQTGENQPQHF; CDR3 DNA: TGCGCCAGCAGCCGTCAGACAGGGGAAAATCAGCCCCAGCATTTT
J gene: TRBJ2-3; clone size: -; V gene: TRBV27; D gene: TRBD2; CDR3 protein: CASSLLLAGVGPQADTQYF; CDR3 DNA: TGTGCCAGCAGTTTATTACTAGCGGGAGTCGGTCCCCAGGCAGATACGCAGTATTTT
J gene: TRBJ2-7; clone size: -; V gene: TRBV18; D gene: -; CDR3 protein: CASSPYKTGPAGEQYF; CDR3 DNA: TGTGCCAGCTCACCATACAAAACGGGACCCGCGGGTGAGCAGTACTTC
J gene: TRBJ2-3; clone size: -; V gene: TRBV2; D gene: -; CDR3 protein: CASLAGGRADTQYF; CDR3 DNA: TGTGCCAGCCTCGCCGGGGGGCGTGCAGATACGCAGTATTTT
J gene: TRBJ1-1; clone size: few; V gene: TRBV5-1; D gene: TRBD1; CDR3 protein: CASSEQGAPTEAFF; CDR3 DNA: TGCGCCAGCAGCGAACAGGGGGCGCCCACTGAAGCTTTCTTT
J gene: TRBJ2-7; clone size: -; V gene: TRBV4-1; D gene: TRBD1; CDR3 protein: CASSQDPTGGFYEQYF; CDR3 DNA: TGCGCCAGCAGCCAAGATCCGACAGGGGGCTTCTACGAGCAGTACTTC
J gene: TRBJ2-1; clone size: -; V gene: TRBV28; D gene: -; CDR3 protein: CASRIRPNEQFF; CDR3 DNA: TGTGCCAGCAGGATAAGACCCAATGAGCAGTTCTTC
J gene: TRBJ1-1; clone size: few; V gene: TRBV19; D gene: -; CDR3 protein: CASSIGRVNTEAFF; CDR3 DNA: TGTGCCAGTAGTATTGGCAGGGTGAACACTGAAGCTTTCTTT
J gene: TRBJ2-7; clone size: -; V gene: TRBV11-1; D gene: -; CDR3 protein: CASSVQGLPLGYEQYF; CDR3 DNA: TGTGCCAGCAGCGTTCAGGGACTCCCTCTCGGATACGAGCAGTACTTC
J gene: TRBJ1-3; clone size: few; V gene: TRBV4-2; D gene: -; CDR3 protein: CASSLEYGGNTIYF; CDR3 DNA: TGTGCCAGCAGTTTGGAGTATGGTGGAAACACCATATATTTT
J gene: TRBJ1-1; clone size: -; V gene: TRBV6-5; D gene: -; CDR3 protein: CASSYLPVTEAFF; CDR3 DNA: TGTGCCAGCAGTTACTTACCCGTCACTGAAGCTTTCTTT
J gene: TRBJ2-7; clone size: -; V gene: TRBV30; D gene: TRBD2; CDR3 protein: CAWTTSGYYEQYF; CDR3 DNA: TGTGCCTGGACGACTAGCGGGTACTACGAGCAGTACTTC
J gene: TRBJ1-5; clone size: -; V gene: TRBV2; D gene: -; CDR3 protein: CASRGEYSNQPQHF; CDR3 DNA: TGTGCCAGCAGGGGGGAGTATAGCAATCAGCCCCAGCATTTT
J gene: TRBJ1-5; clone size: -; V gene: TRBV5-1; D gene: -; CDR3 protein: CASRERVSNQPQHF; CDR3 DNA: TGCGCCAGCAGGGAGAGGGTAAGCAATCAGCCCCAGCATTTT
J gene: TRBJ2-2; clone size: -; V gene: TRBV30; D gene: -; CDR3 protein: CAWSVRGMSTGELFF; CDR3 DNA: TGTGCCTGGAGTGTACGAGGGATGAGCACCGGGGAGCTGTTTTTT
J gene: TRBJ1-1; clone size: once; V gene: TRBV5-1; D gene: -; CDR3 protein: CASSLASVNTEAFF; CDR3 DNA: TGCGCCAGCAGCTTGGCCTCAGTAAACACTGAAGCTTTCTTT
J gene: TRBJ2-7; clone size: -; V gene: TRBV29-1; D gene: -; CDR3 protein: CSVEGAAPKIYEQYF; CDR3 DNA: TGCAGCGTTGAGGGGGCCGCCCCCAAGATCTACGAGCAGTACTTC
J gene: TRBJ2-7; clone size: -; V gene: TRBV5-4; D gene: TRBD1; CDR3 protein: CASSLGGTAYEQYF; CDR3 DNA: TGTGCCAGCAGCTTGGGGGGGACAGCCTACGAGCAGTACTTC
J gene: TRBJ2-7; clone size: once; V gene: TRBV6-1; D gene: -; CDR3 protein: CASSEAVITYEQYF; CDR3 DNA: TGTGCCAGCAGTGAAGCCGTTATCACCTACGAGCAGTACTTC
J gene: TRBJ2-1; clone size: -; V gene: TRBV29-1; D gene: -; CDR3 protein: CSVYTGYYNEQFF; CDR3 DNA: TGCAGCGTGTACACAGGTTACTACAATGAGCAGTTCTTC